The present entry profiles one TCR beta chain with its context. Its antigen remains unidentified. The primer mix had 60 Vbeta and 13 Jbeta primers. Sequencing was performed with immunoSEQ multiplex PCR; in TCRdb, only in-frame clones are kept and a portion is missing. The data hold over 90,000 clones, with 65% to 75% observed a single time. Trimming removed 2 bases from V and 4 bases from J; junction bases left unmatched: 9. The germline V gene has CDR1 MDHEN and CDR2 SYDVKM. The CDR3 length is 16 residues. The data stem from a study of cytomegalovirus exposure and HLA in healthy donors. Study-wide results and limits: Highly shared variants forming one cluster were likely a sequencing artifact. Investigators reported some 150 TCR beta chains as tied to cytomegalovirus. HLA alleles showed associations with 16,951 TCR beta sequences in a later analysis, at a 0.05 false discovery rate. Some V segments, TRBV6-2 and TRBV6-3 among them, were indistinguishable and were therefore excluded.

Sequenced input: PBMCs. This TCR derives from a female donor in good health and CMV-seropositive. The chain joins TRBV28 to TRBJ1-2; TRBD1 matches 8 bases. This chain's CDR3 is CASSLRTGRMTYGYTF. DNA for the CDR3: TGTGCCAGCAGTTTAAGGACAGGGAGGATGACCTATGGCTACACCTTC.